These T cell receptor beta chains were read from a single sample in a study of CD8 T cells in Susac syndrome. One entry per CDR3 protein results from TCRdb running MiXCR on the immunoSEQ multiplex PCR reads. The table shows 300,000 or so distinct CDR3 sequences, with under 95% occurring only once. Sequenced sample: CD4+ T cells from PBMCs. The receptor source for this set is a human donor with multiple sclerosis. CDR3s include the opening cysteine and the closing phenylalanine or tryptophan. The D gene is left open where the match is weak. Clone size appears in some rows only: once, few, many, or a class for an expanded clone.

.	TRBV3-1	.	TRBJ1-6	TGTGCCAGCAGCCACAGGGAACCCTCACCCCTCCACTTT	CASSHREPSPLHF
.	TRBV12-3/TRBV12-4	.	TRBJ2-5	TGTGCCAGCAGTTTAGGACTGACCGTAGGGACCCAGTACTTC	CASSLGLTVGTQYF
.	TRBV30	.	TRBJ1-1	TGTGCCTGGAGTGTGGGGCAGCCGAACACTGAAGCTTTCTTT	CAWSVGQPNTEAFF
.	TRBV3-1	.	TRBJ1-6	TGTGCCAGCAGCCAAGCTCAGGGAAATTCACCCCTCCACTTT	CASSQAQGNSPLHF
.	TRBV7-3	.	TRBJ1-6	TGTGCCAGCAGCTCACCTTTAACCGACAGTCCGAGCTCCTATAATTCACCCCTCCACTTT	CASSSPLTDSPSSYNSPLHF
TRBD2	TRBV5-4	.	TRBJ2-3	TGTGCCAGCAGCGGTGGGGGGAGGGCCCTCGGGACAGATACGCAGTATTTT	CASSGGGRALGTDTQYF
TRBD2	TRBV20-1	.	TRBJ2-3	TGCAGTGCTTCGCCCGGGACTAGCGGGAGCACAGATACGCAGTATTTT	CSASPGTSGSTDTQYF
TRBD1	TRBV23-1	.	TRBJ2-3	TGCGCCAATTCCCGGGACAGCTTAGGATTGCCGACAGATACGCAGTATTTT	CANSRDSLGLPTDTQYF
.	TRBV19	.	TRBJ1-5	TGTGCCAGTACCACGGGGACTAGCAATCAGCCCCAGCATTTT	CASTTGTSNQPQHF
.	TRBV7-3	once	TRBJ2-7	TGTGCCAGCAGCTATGGGGGGGGGCACTCCGAGCAGTACTTC	CASSYGGGHSEQYF
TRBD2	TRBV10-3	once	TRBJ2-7	TGTGCCATCAGTGAGTCACGGGCGGGAGGCGCCTACGAGCAGTACTTC	CAISESRAGGAYEQYF
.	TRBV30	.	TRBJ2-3	TGTGCCTGGAGTGTTGGGAACACAGATACGCAGTATTTT	CAWSVGNTDTQYF
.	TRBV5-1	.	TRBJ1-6	TGCGCCAGCAGCAACGGTGGGGGCTATAATTCACCCCTCCACTTT	CASSNGGGYNSPLHF
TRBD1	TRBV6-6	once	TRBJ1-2	TGTGCCAGCACTTACCCAGGGGGCGATGGCTATGGCTACACCTTC	CASTYPGGDGYGYTF
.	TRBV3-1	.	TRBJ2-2	TGTGCCAGCAGCCCTATCGACTCGAACACCGGGGAGCTGTTTTTT	CASSPIDSNTGELFF
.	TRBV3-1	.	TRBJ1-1	TGTGCCAGCAGCCAGGGGGGTCGGGGCACTGAAGCTTTCTTT	CASSQGGRGTEAFF
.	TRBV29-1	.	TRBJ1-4	TGCAGCGCTCGGGGAGGGTTTGAAAAACTGTTTTTT	CSARGGFEKLFF
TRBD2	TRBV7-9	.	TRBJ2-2	TGTGCCAGCAGCCGACTGCGGGAGGGGAACACCGGGGAGCTGTTTTTT	CASSRLREGNTGELFF
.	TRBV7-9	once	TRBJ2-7	TGTGCCAGCAGCTTTACAGTAACCTACGAGCAGTACTTC	CASSFTVTYEQYF
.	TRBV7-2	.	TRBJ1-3	TGTGCCAGCAGCTTCCCCTTGGGATATGGAAACACCATATATTTT	CASSFPLGYGNTIYF
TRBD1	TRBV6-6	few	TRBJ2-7	TGTGCCAGCAGTTACAGGGGACAGGGGGCGCGGGAGCAGTACTTC	CASSYRGQGAREQYF
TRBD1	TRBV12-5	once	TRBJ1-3	TGTGCTAGTGGTTTGGCACGGGACAGCTTTTCTCTTCGAAACACCATATATTTT	CASGLARDSFSLRNTIYF
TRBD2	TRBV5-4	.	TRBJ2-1	TGTGCCAGCAGCTTCGGTACAGCGGGGGCCTCCTACAATGAGCAGTTCTTC	CASSFGTAGASYNEQFF
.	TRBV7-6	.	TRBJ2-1	TGTGCCAGCAGCCTCCTTGCAGCGGTAACCTACAATGAGCAGTTCTTC	CASSLLAAVTYNEQFF
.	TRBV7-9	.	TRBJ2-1	TGTGCCAGCAGCTTAGAGGGTGGGACTGGGTTCTTC	CASSLEGGTGFF
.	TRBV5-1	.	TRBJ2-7	TGCGCCAGCAGCTTGGGCGCGGTGCAGTACTTC	CASSLGAVQYF
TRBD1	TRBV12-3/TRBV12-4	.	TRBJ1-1	TGTGCCAGCACCACCGGGACAGCCTTAGGAACTGAAGCTTTCTTT	CASTTGTALGTEAFF
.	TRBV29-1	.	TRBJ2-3	TGCAGCGTCAAGGGCCGAGCGGGCACAGATACGCAGTATTTT	CSVKGRAGTDTQYF
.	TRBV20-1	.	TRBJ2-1	TGCAGTGCGCGGAACCGGGAGAGAAATGAGCAGTTCTTC	CSARNRERNEQFF
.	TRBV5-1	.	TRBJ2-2	TGCGCCAGCAGCTTGGAATGGGGTGGCGCCGGGGAGCTGTTTTTT	CASSLEWGGAGELFF
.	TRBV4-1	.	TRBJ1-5	TGCGCCAGCAGCCAAGGGGGGCGGGAAGATCAGCCCCAGCATTTT	CASSQGGREDQPQHF
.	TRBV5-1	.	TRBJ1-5	TGCGCCAGCAGCTTTAGTGGCAATCAGCCCCAGCATTTT	CASSFSGNQPQHF
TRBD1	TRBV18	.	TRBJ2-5	TGTGCCAGCTCACCGCGGGGACAGGGTATGGAGACCCAGTACTTC	CASSPRGQGMETQYF
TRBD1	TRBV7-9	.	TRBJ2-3	TGTGCCAGCAGCTTAGGCGACAGGGTGGCAGATACGCAGTATTTT	CASSLGDRVADTQYF
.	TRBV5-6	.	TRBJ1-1	TGTGCCAGCAGCCCTTTGGAGGGGGGGAACACTGAAGCTTTCTTT	CASSPLEGGNTEAFF
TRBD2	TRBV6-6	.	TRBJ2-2	TGTGCCAGCAGCCAACTAGCGGCGAACACCGGGGAGCTGTTTTTT	CASSQLAANTGELFF
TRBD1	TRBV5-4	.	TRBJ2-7	TGTGCCAGCAGCCATGGGGCAGGGGGCGCCGGCGCCCAATGTTGGTTC	CASSHGAGGAGAQCWF
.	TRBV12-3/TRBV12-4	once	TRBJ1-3	TGTGCCAGCGAGAACAGTGTCGGAAACACCATATATTTT	CASENSVGNTIYF
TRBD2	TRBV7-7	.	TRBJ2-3	TGTGCTAGCAGCTGGGGACTAGCGGATACAGATACGCAGTATTTT	CASSWGLADTDTQYF
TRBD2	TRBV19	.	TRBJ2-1	TGTGCCAGTAGTTTACTAGCGGGCCCACGGAGCAATGAGCAGTTCTTC	CASSLLAGPRSNEQFF